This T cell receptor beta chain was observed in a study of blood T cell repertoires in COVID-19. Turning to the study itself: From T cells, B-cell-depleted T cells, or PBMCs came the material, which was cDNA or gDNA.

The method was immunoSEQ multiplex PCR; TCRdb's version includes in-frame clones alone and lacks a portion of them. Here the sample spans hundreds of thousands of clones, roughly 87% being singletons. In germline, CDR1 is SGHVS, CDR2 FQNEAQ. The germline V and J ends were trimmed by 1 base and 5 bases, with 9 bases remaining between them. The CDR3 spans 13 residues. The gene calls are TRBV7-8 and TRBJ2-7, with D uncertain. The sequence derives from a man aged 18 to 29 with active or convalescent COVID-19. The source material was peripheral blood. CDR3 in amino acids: CASSLGRVDEQYF. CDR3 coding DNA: TGTGCCAGCAGCTTAGGTCGCGTAGACGAGCAGTACTTC.